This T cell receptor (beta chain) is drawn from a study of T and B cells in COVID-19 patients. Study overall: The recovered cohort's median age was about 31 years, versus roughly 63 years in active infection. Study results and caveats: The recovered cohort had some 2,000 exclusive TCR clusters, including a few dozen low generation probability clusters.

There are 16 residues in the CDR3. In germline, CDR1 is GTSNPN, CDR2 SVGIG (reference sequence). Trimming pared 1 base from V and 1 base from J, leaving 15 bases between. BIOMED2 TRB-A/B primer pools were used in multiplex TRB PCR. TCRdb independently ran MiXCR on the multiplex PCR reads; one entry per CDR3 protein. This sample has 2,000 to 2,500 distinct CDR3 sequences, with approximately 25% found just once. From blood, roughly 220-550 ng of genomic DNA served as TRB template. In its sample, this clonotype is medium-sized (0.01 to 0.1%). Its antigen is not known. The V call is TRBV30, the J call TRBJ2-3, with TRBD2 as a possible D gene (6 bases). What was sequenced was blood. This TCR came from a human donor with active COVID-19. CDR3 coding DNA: TGTGCCTGGAGTGCGTGGGGTAGCGGACGCACAGATACGCAGTATTTT. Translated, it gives CAWSAWGSGRTDTQYF.